This T cell receptor beta chain was documented in a study of T cell responses to AZD1222 COVID-19 vaccine. Findings and caveats of the study: The donor group comprised mostly white British people and more females; the analysis possibly underestimated clonal diversity.

Losses at the gene ends were 5 bases for V and 7 bases for J; bases not matched to a gene: 8. Germline CDR1 is SGHAT and CDR2 is FQNNGV. The CDR3 contains 14 residues. Clones were read by immunoSEQ multiplex PCR, and TCRdb kept only the in-frame ones, dropping some. In the table there are fewer than 85,000 clones, more than 75% of which are singletons. A word on this clone: Its matching antigen is unknown.

This receptor was taken from an adult in good health. The gene calls are TRBV11-2 and TRBJ1-1; 9 bases align to TRBD1. The specimen comprised peripheral blood, sampled on day 0 of AZD1222 vaccination. The CDR3 nucleotides are TGTGCCAGCAGCCGGGGACAGGGTCTAATTGAAGCTTTCTTT. Amino acids: CASSRGQGLIEAFF.